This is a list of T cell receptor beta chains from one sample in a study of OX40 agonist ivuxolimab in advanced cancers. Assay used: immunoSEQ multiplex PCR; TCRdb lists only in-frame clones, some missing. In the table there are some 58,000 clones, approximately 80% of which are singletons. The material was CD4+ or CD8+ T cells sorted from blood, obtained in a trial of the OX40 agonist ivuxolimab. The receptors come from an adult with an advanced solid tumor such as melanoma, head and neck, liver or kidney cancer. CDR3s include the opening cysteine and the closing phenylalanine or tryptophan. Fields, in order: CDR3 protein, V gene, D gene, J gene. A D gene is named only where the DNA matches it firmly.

CDR3aa: CSVDRSTDTQYF
v_gene: TRBV29-1
d_gene: -
j_gene: TRBJ2-3

CDR3aa: CASSSTEDGYTF
v_gene: TRBV13
d_gene: -
j_gene: TRBJ1-2

CDR3aa: CASSLNLGQGAGYTF
v_gene: TRBV11-2
d_gene: TRBD1
j_gene: TRBJ1-2

CDR3aa: CASSYFTGGGYGYTF
v_gene: TRBV6-5
d_gene: TRBD1
j_gene: TRBJ1-2

CDR3aa: CASSPTGTSGSYEQYF
v_gene: TRBV5-1
d_gene: TRBD2
j_gene: TRBJ2-7

CDR3aa: CASSLSRNKDTQYF
v_gene: TRBV7-2
d_gene: -
j_gene: TRBJ2-3

CDR3aa: CASSGWDSMETQYF
v_gene: TRBV11-3
d_gene: -
j_gene: TRBJ2-5

CDR3aa: CASSQGNSRQETQYF
v_gene: TRBV4-2
d_gene: -
j_gene: TRBJ2-5

CDR3aa: CASRSPGLDTEAFF
v_gene: TRBV6-5
d_gene: -
j_gene: TRBJ1-1

CDR3aa: CASSLDLYYGYTF
v_gene: TRBV11-3
d_gene: -
j_gene: TRBJ1-2

CDR3aa: CASSFPRGPETQYF
v_gene: TRBV7-9
d_gene: -
j_gene: TRBJ2-5

CDR3aa: CASSQPDGTGNNEQFF
v_gene: TRBV4-1
d_gene: -
j_gene: TRBJ2-1

CDR3aa: CASSLEHEQYF
v_gene: TRBV7-9
d_gene: -
j_gene: TRBJ2-7

CDR3aa: CASSLTMSGIDYGYTF
v_gene: TRBV7-3
d_gene: -
j_gene: TRBJ1-2

CDR3aa: CASSLGRGSETQYF
v_gene: TRBV11-2
d_gene: -
j_gene: TRBJ2-5

CDR3aa: CASSPQKTGWTEAFF
v_gene: TRBV11-2
d_gene: TRBD1
j_gene: TRBJ1-1

CDR3aa: CASSRQSSYNEQFF
v_gene: TRBV6-5
d_gene: -
j_gene: TRBJ2-1

CDR3aa: CASSPGLTNTEAFF
v_gene: TRBV18
d_gene: -
j_gene: TRBJ1-1

CDR3aa: CASSRQATNEKLFF
v_gene: TRBV2
d_gene: -
j_gene: TRBJ1-4

CDR3aa: CASSQDFSREQYF
v_gene: TRBV4-3
d_gene: -
j_gene: TRBJ2-7

CDR3aa: CASSVAPENEQFF
v_gene: TRBV9
d_gene: -
j_gene: TRBJ2-1

CDR3aa: CASSRFGGGNTEAFF
v_gene: TRBV11-1
d_gene: -
j_gene: TRBJ1-1

CDR3aa: CASSSKKGTSLNEQFF
v_gene: TRBV11-3
d_gene: TRBD2
j_gene: TRBJ2-1

CDR3aa: CAISYQNYGYTF
v_gene: TRBV10-3
d_gene: -
j_gene: TRBJ1-2

CDR3aa: CALASLKVGEQYF
v_gene: TRBV30
d_gene: -
j_gene: TRBJ2-7

CDR3aa: CATSRVSGSTTNEKLFF
v_gene: TRBV15
d_gene: -
j_gene: TRBJ1-4

CDR3aa: CASRTGTAAYEQYF
v_gene: TRBV2
d_gene: -
j_gene: TRBJ2-7